This T cell receptor (beta chain) was captured by sequencing in a study of CD8+CD57+ T cells in acquired aplastic anemia. Study-level background: Isolated CD4+ and CD8+ cells, once sorted, yielded DNA averaging around 3.1 ug. Reads per healthy sample averaged around 9.9 million (CD4+) and some 11 million (CD8+).

With regard to this clonotype: The antigen remains unidentified.

Germline CDR1 reads SGHTA; CDR2 reads FQGNSA. The CDR3 runs to 14 residues. V lost 5 bases and J 4 bases, leaving 15 bases between the germline ends. Study-wide results and limits: Patients and controls were not found to differ significantly in CD8+ Simpson's diversity. The study identified roughly 29 CD8+ CDR3 sequences shared by patients and controls.

It was genomic DNA that served as the template for profiling TCR beta VDJ and CDR3. TCRdb passed the reads through MiXCR, listing each CDR3 protein once. This table holds around 400,000 distinct CDR3 sequences, roughly 64% found once. Sequences were obtained from sorted CD4+, CD8+, or CD8+CD57+ T cells (not recorded which) from PBMCs. This sequence was found in a human donor in good health, serving as a control. The V and J genes are TRBV7-2 and TRBJ2-7; tentative D call: TRBD1 (5 bases). The CDR3 nucleotides read TGTGCCAGCAGCCTGCAGGGATACGGTTACGAGCAGTACTTC. Encoded protein: CASSLQGYGYEQYF.